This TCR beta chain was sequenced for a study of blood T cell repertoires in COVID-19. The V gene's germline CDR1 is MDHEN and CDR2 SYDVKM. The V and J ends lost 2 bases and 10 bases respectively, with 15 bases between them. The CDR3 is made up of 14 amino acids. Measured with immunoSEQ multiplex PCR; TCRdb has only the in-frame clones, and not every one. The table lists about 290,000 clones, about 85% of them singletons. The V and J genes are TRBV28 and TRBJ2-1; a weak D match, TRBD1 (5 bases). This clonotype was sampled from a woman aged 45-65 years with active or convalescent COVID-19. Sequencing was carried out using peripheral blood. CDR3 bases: TGTGCCAGCAGTTTAACAGGCCCCCTGCGGGAGCAGTTCTTC. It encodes CASSLTGPLREQFF. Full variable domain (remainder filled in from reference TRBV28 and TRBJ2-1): DVKVTQSSRYLVKRTGEKVFLECVQDMDHENMFWYRQDPGLGLRLIYFSYDVKMKEKGDIPEGYSVSREKKERFSLILESASTNQTSMYLCASSLTGPLREQFFGPGTRLTVL.